Sequencing of this T cell receptor beta chain was carried out in a study of metastatic and nonmetastatic thyroid tumors. Study at large: Across blood and tumor or nodule tissue, repertoires from malignant and benign thyroid patients were compared with one another.

Thyroid surgery was preceded by no treatment in any patient. In the original analysis: A classifier of distant metastasis in papillary thyroid cancer was built from CDR3 differences (across clinicopathological groups). TCRdb re-processed the PCR reads through MiXCR. The V and J calls were determined by TCRdb, not by the authors. This repertoire shows roughly 53,000 clones, 20% found once; its top ten account for more than 3.5%. A word on this clone: Its target is unknown. One junction end disagrees with the germline gene, perhaps due to a read error.

Findings and caveats of the study: Benign nodules were reported to have significantly lower TCR beta diversity than malignant thyroid tumors, in blood and tumor.

The sequenced sample was blood. The source of this sequence is a female donor with papillary thyroid cancer or a benign thyroid nodule (not recorded which). Some clones in this sample may be carry-over from other donors' samples.

In DNA form, the CDR3 reads TGTGCCAGCAACCAACAGGGAGGCTACGAGCAGCACTTC. Its protein product is CASNQQGGYEQHF. J is TRBJ2-7 and V is TRBV3-1; D is perhaps TRBD1 or TRBD2 (6 bases each). The CDR3 consists of 13 residues. Germline CDR1 reads LGHDT; CDR2 reads YNNKEL (reference sequence).